This TCR beta chain was sequenced for a study of TIL therapy for anti-PD-1-resistant metastatic lung cancer. The libraries were made with immunoSEQ v3. Method: immunoSEQ multiplex PCR; TCRdb's copy keeps in-frame clones and lacks some. The sample shows approximately 92,000 clones, about two thirds of them seen only once. This CDR3 contains 14 residues. V gave up 5 bases and J gave up 0 bases, with 5 bases separating them. Germline CDR1 is SGHTA and CDR2 is FQGTGA. On this clone: Its antigen is undetermined.

Time point described: pre-treatment sample, taken before nivolumab and TIL therapy. Tumor tissue came from excised metastases, mostly pleural nodules or supraclavicular lymph nodes. Tumor harvest preceded PD-1/PD-L1 blockade, followed by nivolumab treatment. Adults with stage 4 NSCLC were enrolled in a phase I trial. Findings and caveats of the study: This highly selected cohort may not generalize to typical lung cancer patients.

This chain connects TRBV7-3 to TRBJ2-6; unclear D gene. This TCR was recovered from a person aged 25 to 79 with non-small cell lung cancer. Here the sequenced sample was tumor tissue, taken at baseline. CDR3 sequence (DNA): TGTGCCAGCAGCACTGACTCTGGGGCCAACGTCCTGACTTTC. Its translation is CASSTDSGANVLTF.